This TCR beta chain emerged from a study of early T cells in non-severe SARS-CoV-2 infection. Study summary: Sequencing used unsorted whole-blood bulk RNA, so chains lack pairing. Study findings and constraints: Using VDJdb, the matching emphasized anti-spike CD8 responses while missing private and CD4 specificities.

Germline loops: CDR1 MDHEN, CDR2 SYDVKM. Losses at the gene ends were 6 bases for V and 6 bases for J; bases not matched to a gene: 6. This CDR3 has 16 amino acids. The TCR library protocol attached unique molecular identifiers to the individual cDNA molecules. TCRdb itself ran the 5' RACE reads through MiXCR, one entry per CDR3 protein. In the table there are about 50,000 distinct CDR3 sequences, about 10% of which are singletons. At least ten counts were recorded for this clonotype. Its target is unknown. Material for sequencing was whole blood. V and J are TRBV28 and TRBJ2-2; 14 nucleotides line up with TRBD2. The sequence was obtained from an adult who was a healthcare worker with PCR-confirmed SARS-CoV-2 infection or an uninfected control (not recorded which). CDR3 in amino acids: CASRSGTSGRAGELFF. In DNA, the CDR3 is TGTGCCAGCAGGTCCGGGACTAGCGGGAGAGCCGGGGAGCTGTTTTTT.